The sequence of this TCR beta chain was determined in a study of response to subunit inactivated influenza vaccine. Findings and limits, study-wide: New T cells are recruited in small numbers by each seasonal influenza vaccination, according to the authors' suggestion.

Regarding this clonotype: Its antigen is still unknown.

TCRdb used MiXCR to reprocess the RT-PCR reads, holding one entry per CDR3 protein. The table shows around 490,000 distinct CDR3 sequences, with approximately 7.1% occurring only once. This receptor was obtained from a man in his fifties or sixties who received an inactivated influenza vaccine. The sequenced sample was PBMCs from blood, obtained less than 30 months after vaccination.

CDR3 sequence: CASSLGSGRSYNEQFF. DNA of the CDR3: TGTGCCAGCAGCTTGGGGTCAGGGAGGTCCTACAATGAGCAGTTCTTC. The J gene is TRBJ2-1, the V gene TRBV5-6; D perhaps matches TRBD2 (6 bases). The CDR3 spans 16 residues. Between the trimmed V and J ends, which lost 0 bases and 1 base, there was a span of 11 bases. Germline values: CDR1 SGHDT, CDR2 YYEEEE.